This T cell receptor beta chain was sequenced in a study of identical twins. Germline CDR1 is MGHDK and CDR2 is SYGVNS. Trimming took 7 bases from V and 6 from J; bases not matched to a gene: 9. The CDR3 runs 14 residues. TCRdb reanalysed the 5' RACE reads using MiXCR and keeps one entry per CDR3 protein. This table holds approximately 890,000 distinct CDR3 sequences, around an eighth found once. This sample also belongs to another study, concerning yellow fever vaccine responses in identical twins. That paper notes: Reportedly, the response of twins' T cells to the vaccine seemed partly convergent, partly personalized.

V usage is TRBV25-1 and J usage is TRBJ1-5, with 7 bases identical to TRBD1. Material: PBMCs. The sequence derives from a woman aged 18-30 years in good health. The CDR3 DNA reads TGTGCCAGCACCCCGAAGGGGGCCGCTCAGCCCCAGCATTTT. The encoded protein is CASTPKGAAQPQHF.